This entry concerns a single TCR beta chain. Its cognate antigen is unknown. This entry is derived from a study of T cell repertoires in cytomegalovirus infection. Study-level information: Through public TCR beta signatures, both CMV infection and matching HLA type were indicated.

The CDR3 contains 14 residues. V dropped 3 bases and J dropped 0 bases, with 7 bases sitting between them. CDR1 is WNHNN, CDR2 SYGVQD, per germline (reference sequence). TCRdb ran MiXCR on the reads and lists one entry per CDR3 protein. The top ten hold around 13% of the sample, which has around 710,000 distinct CDR3 sequences, under 35% seen once. Material: cultured CD8+ T cells from PBMCs, obtained from culture after CMV antigen stimulation. This rearrangement joins TRBV10-1 to TRBJ2-3; D unclear. This sequence was found in a human donor in good health (CMV status not recorded). Some clones in this sample may be carry-over from other donors' samples. The CDR3 DNA reads TGCGCCAGCAGTGATGCGGTTAGCACAGATACGCAGTATTTT. The encoded protein is CASSDAVSTDTQYF.